Listed below are T cell receptor beta chains from one sample, sequenced in a study of PD-1 blockade in mismatch repair-deficient tumors. This table comes from immunoSEQ multiplex PCR, and its TCRdb copy is limited to in-frame clones, with some not included. The sample includes some 49,000 clones, 70% to 85% of them seen just once. This specimen consisted of PBMCs, obtained before pembrolizumab treatment. The source of these receptors is an adult with mismatch repair-deficient cancer. CDR3s include the opening cysteine and the closing phenylalanine or tryptophan. The D gene is left open where the match is weak. Clone size is stated in some rows and not others, as once, few, many or a class when expanded.

clone_size	v_call	d_call	j_call	cdr3_aa	cdr3_nt
few	TRBV2	-	TRBJ1-2	CASIMTGNYGYTF	TGTGCCAGCATTATGACAGGAAACTATGGCTACACCTTC
once	TRBV29-1	-	TRBJ1-1	CSVGDGRTEAFF	TGCAGCGTTGGCGATGGTCGGACTGAAGCTTTCTTT
-	TRBV28	TRBD2	TRBJ2-3	CASSFVAGVATDTQYF	TGTGCCAGCAGTTTCGTCGCGGGGGTGGCCACAGATACGCAGTATTTT
-	TRBV7-6	TRBD2	TRBJ2-7	CASSFRGVTSGGSQYEQYF	TGTGCCAGCAGCTTTCGAGGAGTTACTAGCGGGGGGTCTCAATACGAGCAGTACTTC
-	TRBV29-1	-	TRBJ2-2	CSVEENTGELFF	TGCAGCGTTGAGGAGAACACCGGGGAGCTGTTTTTT
-	TRBV5-4	-	TRBJ1-1	CASTPIQNTEAFF	TGTGCCAGCACCCCAATACAGAACACTGAAGCTTTCTTT
few	TRBV5-5	TRBD2	TRBJ2-1	CASSLVRSGRDHEQFF	TGTGCCAGCAGCTTGGTTCGAAGCGGGAGAGACCATGAGCAGTTCTTC
-	TRBV30	-	TRBJ2-7	CAWSVPGGAPYEQYF	TGTGCCTGGAGTGTACCCGGCGGGGCCCCCTACGAGCAGTACTTC
once	TRBV5-1	TRBD1	TRBJ2-3	CASRVRQGVTDTQYF	TGCGCCAGCAGGGTGCGACAGGGAGTCACAGATACGCAGTATTTT
-	TRBV5-1	TRBD1	TRBJ1-4	CASSSQGAREKLFF	TGCGCCAGCAGCTCCCAGGGGGCGCGGGAAAAACTGTTTTTT
few	TRBV29-1	-	TRBJ2-1	CSVELGPGTYNEQFF	TGCAGCGTTGAATTGGGGCCCGGGACCTACAATGAGCAGTTCTTC
-	TRBV2	-	TRBJ1-4	CASSETEGNEKLFF	TGTGCCAGCAGTGAGACAGAGGGTAATGAAAAACTGTTTTTT
-	TRBV7-8	-	TRBJ2-7	CASAGAYEQYF	TGTGCCAGCGCCGGGGCCTACGAGCAGTACTTC
-	TRBV6-6	TRBD2	TRBJ2-7	CASSRGSYYEQYF	TGTGCCAGTTCGCGGGGGTCATACTACGAGCAGTACTTC
once	TRBV5-4	-	TRBJ2-3	CASSPAGGSSTDTQYF	TGTGCCAGCAGCCCCGCGGGCGGGTCTAGCACAGATACGCAGTATTTT
-	TRBV5-1	TRBD2	TRBJ2-1	CASSSGGTNNEQFF	TGCGCCAGCAGCTCGGGGGGGACTAACAATGAGCAGTTCTTC
-	TRBV21-1	-	TRBJ2-5	CASSKARDGTPAPETQYF	TGTGCCAGCAGCAAAGCTAGAGATGGGACACCCGCGCCGGAGACCCAGTACTTC
-	TRBV7-6	-	TRBJ1-4	CASSSQMSNEKLFF	TGTGCCAGCAGCTCTCAGATGAGTAATGAAAAACTGTTTTTT
-	TRBV19	-	TRBJ2-5	CATTLPGSETQYF	TGTGCCACCACCCTGCCGGGTAGCGAGACCCAGTACTTC
-	TRBV6-6	-	TRBJ1-2	CASSPQFRGGYTF	TGTGCCAGCAGCCCACAGTTCAGGGGTGGCTACACCTTC
-	TRBV10-3	-	TRBJ1-2	CAISESPQRLGYTF	TGTGCCATCAGTGAGTCCCCACAACGGCTCGGCTACACCTTC
-	TRBV29-1	-	TRBJ1-1	CSVAWTDREAFF	TGCAGCGTAGCTTGGACGGATCGTGAAGCTTTCTTT
-	TRBV7-9	TRBD2	TRBJ2-3	CASSLVTGGVDTQYF	TGTGCCAGCAGCTTAGTGACGGGAGGGGTAGATACGCAGTATTTT
-	TRBV12-5	-	TRBJ2-1	CASGKRVSSYNEQFF	TGTGCTAGTGGAAAGCGCGTAAGCTCCTACAATGAGCAGTTCTTC
few	TRBV11-1	-	TRBJ2-2	CASSRDFTGELFF	TGTGCCAGCAGCAGAGATTTCACCGGGGAGCTGTTTTTT
once	TRBV2	-	TRBJ2-1	CASAERSSYNEQFF	TGTGCCAGCGCCGAGCGGAGCTCCTACAATGAGCAGTTCTTC
-	TRBV19	-	TRBJ2-7	CASRAASAGREQYF	TGTGCCAGTAGGGCGGCGTCGGCAGGGCGGGAGCAGTACTTC
-	TRBV10-3	-	TRBJ2-1	CAISVINEQFF	TGTGCCATCAGTGTAATCAATGAGCAGTTCTTC
-	TRBV2	-	TRBJ2-6	CASRITGSGANVLTF	TGTGCCAGCAGAATAACAGGGTCCGGGGCCAACGTCCTGACTTTC
-	TRBV19	TRBD1	TRBJ2-5	CASSLGDRGLETQYF	TGTGCCAGTAGCTTAGGGGACAGGGGATTGGAGACCCAGTACTTC
-	TRBV5-6	-	TRBJ1-1	CASSSFTEAFF	TGTGCCAGCAGCTCGTTTACTGAAGCTTTCTTT
-	TRBV5-6	TRBD2	TRBJ2-3	CASSSLAGGPGNTQYF	TGTGCCAGCAGCTCACTAGCGGGAGGCCCCGGTAATACGCAGTATTTT
-	TRBV5-1	TRBD2	TRBJ2-1	CASSTWGLAVHNEQFF	TGCGCCAGCAGCACCTGGGGACTAGCGGTTCACAATGAGCAGTTCTTC
-	TRBV5-6	TRBD2	TRBJ2-1	CASVGTSGRTWDEQFF	TGTGCCAGCGTCGGGACTAGCGGGAGGACTTGGGATGAGCAGTTCTTC
-	TRBV10-3	-	TRBJ2-7	CAISESIQGNHEQYF	TGTGCCATCAGTGAGTCGATTCAGGGGAACCACGAGCAGTACTTC
-	TRBV4-3	-	TRBJ2-2	CASSQDEDWSSTGELFF	TGCGCCAGCAGCCAAGATGAAGACTGGTCGAGCACCGGGGAGCTGTTTTTT
-	TRBV7-9	-	TRBJ1-2	CASSLAGGSYGYTF	TGTGCCAGCAGCTTAGCGGGCGGAAGCTATGGCTACACCTTC
-	TRBV27	-	TRBJ2-3	CASSLIGGGTDTQYF	TGTGCCAGCAGTTTAATTGGCGGAGGTACAGATACGCAGTATTTT
-	TRBV4-1	TRBD2	TRBJ2-1	CASSPRTSGRSSGNEQFF	TGCGCCAGCAGCCCGCGGACTAGCGGGAGATCCTCCGGGAATGAGCAGTTCTTC
-	TRBV29-1	TRBD1	TRBJ2-1	CSVARTGSNEQFF	TGCAGCGTTGCTCGGACAGGGAGCAACGAGCAGTTCTTC
-	TRBV7-2	-	TRBJ2-3	CASSLGAPSTDTQYF	TGTGCCAGCAGCTTAGGGGCCCCTAGCACAGATACGCAGTATTTT
-	TRBV6-6	-	TRBJ1-2	CAAAGQVGNYGYTF	TGTGCCGCCGCTGGGCAGGTGGGGAACTATGGCTACACCTTC
-	TRBV11-2	TRBD1	TRBJ1-1	CASSWATGVTEAFF	TGTGCCAGCAGCTGGGCCACAGGGGTTACTGAAGCTTTCTTT
-	TRBV27	TRBD1	TRBJ1-1	CASSMTGGTTEAFF	TGTGCCAGCAGCATGACAGGGGGTACCACTGAAGCTTTCTTT
few	TRBV20-1	-	TRBJ1-2	CSASRDHGYTF	TGCAGTGCTAGCAGGGACCATGGCTACACCTTC
once	TRBV7-2	-	TRBJ2-7	CASSQDSSYEQYF	TGTGCCAGCAGCCAGGACAGTTCCTACGAGCAGTACTTC
-	TRBV11-1	-	TRBJ2-1	CASSLRGGGIGNNEQFF	TGTGCCAGCAGCTTACGTGGTGGGGGGATTGGAAACAATGAGCAGTTCTTC
-	TRBV7-6	TRBD1	TRBJ2-7	CASSAPDRGYEQYF	TGTGCCAGCAGCGCGCCCGACAGGGGCTACGAGCAGTACTTC
once	TRBV7-2	TRBD1	TRBJ2-3	CASSWTGQGYADTQYF	TGTGCCAGCAGCTGGACCGGACAGGGTTACGCAGATACGCAGTATTTT
-	TRBV29-1	-	TRBJ1-2	CSALQGSNYGYTF	TGCAGCGCTCTCCAGGGGTCAAACTATGGCTACACCTTC
-	TRBV14	-	TRBJ2-1	CASSQEGFWGGNEQFF	TGTGCCAGCAGCCAAGAAGGGTTCTGGGGTGGCAATGAGCAGTTCTTC
-	TRBV12-1	-	TRBJ2-1	CASSFGTARKIRPYNEQFF	TGTGCCAGCAGCTTTGGGACTGCAAGAAAGATACGGCCTTACAATGAGCAGTTCTTC
-	TRBV5-1	-	TRBJ1-2	CASSLVPEPNYGYTF	TGCGCCAGCAGCTTGGTCCCCGAGCCAAACTATGGCTACACCTTC
-	TRBV27	TRBD1	TRBJ1-2	CASSLLGRGREGYTF	TGTGCCAGCAGTTTATTAGGGAGGGGGCGCGAAGGCTACACCTTC
-	TRBV5-6	TRBD2	TRBJ2-5	CASSGLAGRVQYF	TGTGCCAGCAGCGGACTAGCGGGCCGGGTGCAGTACTTC
-	TRBV5-6	-	TRBJ2-7	CASSLQWYEQYF	TGTGCCAGCAGCTTACAATGGTACGAGCAGTACTTC
few	TRBV7-9	TRBD2	TRBJ2-3	CASSRLAGVFTDTQYF	TGTGCCAGCAGCCGCCTAGCGGGAGTGTTCACAGATACGCAGTATTTT
-	TRBV5-1	TRBD1	TRBJ2-2	CASSYGQENTGELFF	TGCGCCAGCAGCTATGGACAGGAGAACACCGGGGAGCTGTTTTTT